The entry below describes one TCR beta chain. Antigen specificity is unknown. This specimen belongs to a study of beta chain features in type 1 diabetes. Study findings and constraints: Equally in patients and controls, shorter templates might have been favored by PCR. Overrepresentation of cells with high TCR expression could result from cDNA sequencing. In the patient group, naive, central memory and Treg TCRB repertoires seemed more alike than in the healthy donor group.

Expressed TCRB transcripts were sequenced, since all the RNA that had been isolated was reverse transcribed. Here immunoSEQ multiplex PCR was the method, and the copy in TCRdb shows in-frame clones only, minus some. The data show 350,000 to 450,000 clones, with over 13% seen just once and roughly 0.017% held by the top ten. Without exception, sorted populations had purity beyond 98%. The CDR3 spans 15 residues. V was cut by 3 bases and J by 0 bases, with 10 bases left in between. Germline CDR1 is SGHRS and CDR2 is YFSETQ. This sequence originates from a woman younger than 30 in good health. Source material: naive CD4+ T cells from blood. The chain joins TRBV5-1 to TRBJ2-1; possible D gene TRBD1, 5 bases. The DNA for the CDR3 is TGCGCCAGCAGCTCGGACACCAGCTCCTACAATGAGCAGTTCTTC. It encodes CASSSDTSSYNEQFF.